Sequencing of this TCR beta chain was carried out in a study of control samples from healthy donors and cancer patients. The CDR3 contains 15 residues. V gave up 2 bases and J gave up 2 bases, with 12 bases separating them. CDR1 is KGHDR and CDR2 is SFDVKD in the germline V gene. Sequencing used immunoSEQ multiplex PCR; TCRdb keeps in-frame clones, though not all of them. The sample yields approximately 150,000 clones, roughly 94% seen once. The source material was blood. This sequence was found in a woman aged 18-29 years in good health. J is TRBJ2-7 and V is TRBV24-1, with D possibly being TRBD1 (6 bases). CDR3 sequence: CATSDSYRAPYEQYF. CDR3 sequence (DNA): TGTGCCACCAGTGATTCTTACAGGGCGCCCTACGAGCAGTACTTC.